These T cell receptor beta chains were read from a single sample in a study of technical replicates of blood from a handful of donors. The table came from immunoSEQ multiplex PCR; TCRdb's copy has only in-frame clones and leaves some out. This table holds 56,000 or so clones, roughly 95% found once. Sequencing was carried out using PBMCs. The receptor set was obtained from a human donor in good health. Some clones in this sample may be carry-over from other donors' samples. Each CDR3 is given with its conserved first and last residue. Fields, in order: D gene, V gene, J gene, clone size, CDR3 DNA, CDR3 protein. A D gene is named only where the DNA matches it firmly. Expanded clones get a size class; other rows say once, few or many, or leave the size out.

d_gene: .; v_gene: TRBV7-2; j_gene: TRBJ1-5; abundance: .; CDR3nt: TGTGCCAGCAGCTTAGTAGGGGCGCGGCAGAATCAGCCCCAGCATTTT; CDR3aa: CASSLVGARQNQPQHF
d_gene: .; v_gene: TRBV5-1; j_gene: TRBJ2-1; abundance: .; CDR3nt: TGCGCCAGCAGCTTGGGACTAGGAAAGGGTGAGCAGTTCTTC; CDR3aa: CASSLGLGKGEQFF
d_gene: .; v_gene: TRBV5-1; j_gene: TRBJ2-1; abundance: .; CDR3nt: TGCGCCAGCAGCTTGGCCGGGTCGGGTGGATACAATGAGCAGTTCTTC; CDR3aa: CASSLAGSGGYNEQFF
d_gene: TRBD1; v_gene: TRBV7-9; j_gene: TRBJ1-1; abundance: .; CDR3nt: TGTGCCAGCAGCTTATTTTCAGGGGGTACTGAAGCTTTCTTT; CDR3aa: CASSLFSGGTEAFF
d_gene: TRBD2; v_gene: TRBV2; j_gene: TRBJ2-1; abundance: .; CDR3nt: TGTGCCAGCAGTAGGGAGGGGTCTCTTGAGCAGTTCTTC; CDR3aa: CASSREGSLEQFF
d_gene: TRBD1; v_gene: TRBV15; j_gene: TRBJ1-4; abundance: .; CDR3nt: TGTGCCACCAGAGGGACAGGTTCCGCGGGAAAACTGTTTTTT; CDR3aa: CATRGTGSAGKLFF
d_gene: TRBD1; v_gene: TRBV6-5; j_gene: TRBJ2-7; abundance: .; CDR3nt: TGTGCCAGCACGATTCCGGGACAGGAGGAGCAGTACTTC; CDR3aa: CASTIPGQEEQYF
d_gene: .; v_gene: TRBV18; j_gene: TRBJ2-7; abundance: .; CDR3nt: TGTGCCAGCTCGAACACAGGGTCCTCCTACGAGCAGTACTTC; CDR3aa: CASSNTGSSYEQYF
d_gene: .; v_gene: TRBV30; j_gene: TRBJ2-5; abundance: .; CDR3nt: TGTGCCTGGAGTGTAAGAGTCCGGGAGACCCAGTACTTC; CDR3aa: CAWSVRVRETQYF
d_gene: .; v_gene: TRBV21-1; j_gene: TRBJ2-4; abundance: few; CDR3nt: TGTGCCAGCAGTACAGGGGACATTCAGTACTTC; CDR3aa: CASSTGDIQYF
d_gene: TRBD2; v_gene: TRBV6-5; j_gene: TRBJ2-7; abundance: .; CDR3nt: TGTGCCAGCAGCAGATCTAGCGGGGGCCTCTACGAGCAGTACTTC; CDR3aa: CASSRSSGGLYEQYF
d_gene: .; v_gene: TRBV4-1; j_gene: TRBJ1-4; abundance: once; CDR3nt: TGCGCCAGCAGCCAAGAAGACCCAACAGGGTTGGGAAAACTGTTTTTT; CDR3aa: CASSQEDPTGLGKLFF
d_gene: TRBD1; v_gene: TRBV6-5; j_gene: TRBJ2-1; abundance: .; CDR3nt: TGTGCCAGCAGAACAGGGGGGACCGCCTACAATGAGCAGTTCTTC; CDR3aa: CASRTGGTAYNEQFF
d_gene: .; v_gene: TRBV4-1; j_gene: TRBJ2-7; abundance: .; CDR3nt: TGCGCCAGCAGCCAAGATGGGCCCGGGGTTCGGCAGTACTTC; CDR3aa: CASSQDGPGVRQYF
d_gene: .; v_gene: TRBV30; j_gene: TRBJ2-5; abundance: .; CDR3nt: TGTGCCTGGAGGGGGCCAGGGGGGGAGACCCAGTACTTC; CDR3aa: CAWRGPGGETQYF
d_gene: TRBD2; v_gene: TRBV5-1; j_gene: TRBJ2-5; abundance: .; CDR3nt: TGCGCCAGCAGCTTGGCCGGGGGGGCGCATTTAGAGACCCAGTACTTC; CDR3aa: CASSLAGGAHLETQYF
d_gene: .; v_gene: TRBV29-1; j_gene: TRBJ2-7; abundance: .; CDR3nt: TGCAGCGTTGAAGATGGCCCGGGGCAGTACTTC; CDR3aa: CSVEDGPGQYF
d_gene: .; v_gene: TRBV4-3; j_gene: TRBJ2-3; abundance: .; CDR3nt: TGCGCCAGCAGCCCGAAGAGAGAGCGGAGCACAGATACGCAGTATTTT; CDR3aa: CASSPKRERSTDTQYF
d_gene: .; v_gene: TRBV4-2; j_gene: TRBJ1-3; abundance: .; CDR3nt: TGTGCCAGCAGCCAAGCCAGGGGACCTGGAAACACCATATATTTT; CDR3aa: CASSQARGPGNTIYF
d_gene: TRBD2; v_gene: TRBV7-3; j_gene: TRBJ2-3; abundance: .; CDR3nt: TGTGCCAGCAGCTTAAGGGGGGGGGATACGCAGTATTTT; CDR3aa: CASSLRGGDTQYF
d_gene: TRBD2; v_gene: TRBV4-1; j_gene: TRBJ2-7; abundance: .; CDR3nt: TGCGCCAGCAGCCAAGCGGGACTAGCGGGAGGCGGCGAGCAGTACTTC; CDR3aa: CASSQAGLAGGGEQYF
d_gene: .; v_gene: TRBV2; j_gene: TRBJ2-7; abundance: .; CDR3nt: TGTGCCAGCAGGGTGACAGGCGAGCAGTACTTC; CDR3aa: CASRVTGEQYF
d_gene: TRBD1; v_gene: TRBV11-1; j_gene: TRBJ1-2; abundance: .; CDR3nt: TGTGCCAGCAGCCGAAGAGGGACAGGCACGGGGAACTATGGCTACACCTTC; CDR3aa: CASSRRGTGTGNYGYTF
d_gene: .; v_gene: TRBV4-3; j_gene: TRBJ1-2; abundance: .; CDR3nt: TGCGCCAGCAGCCAAGAATCTGCAGGAGGAAACTATGGCTACACCTTC; CDR3aa: CASSQESAGGNYGYTF
d_gene: .; v_gene: TRBV4-3; j_gene: TRBJ2-1; abundance: once; CDR3nt: TGCGCCAGCAGCCAAGGCGGGCAGGGGGGATACAATGAGCAGTTCTTC; CDR3aa: CASSQGGQGGYNEQFF
d_gene: .; v_gene: TRBV6-5; j_gene: TRBJ2-1; abundance: .; CDR3nt: TGTGCCAGCAGTTTATCTATGTACAATGAGCAGTTCTTC; CDR3aa: CASSLSMYNEQFF
d_gene: .; v_gene: TRBV29-1; j_gene: TRBJ2-7; abundance: .; CDR3nt: TGCAGCGTTTGGCGGGATTCTTCCTACGAGCAGTACTTC; CDR3aa: CSVWRDSSYEQYF
d_gene: TRBD2; v_gene: TRBV6-5; j_gene: TRBJ2-1; abundance: .; CDR3nt: TGTGCCAGCAGAGAAAGCGGGGGACCCGACAATGAGCAGTTCTTC; CDR3aa: CASRESGGPDNEQFF
d_gene: TRBD1; v_gene: TRBV5-4; j_gene: TRBJ1-2; abundance: .; CDR3nt: TGTGCCAGCAGCAAAGGACAGGAGGCTAACTATGGCTACACCTTC; CDR3aa: CASSKGQEANYGYTF
d_gene: .; v_gene: TRBV10-3; j_gene: TRBJ1-6; abundance: once; CDR3nt: TGTGCCACCGCGACAGGAACTTCACCCCTCCACTTT; CDR3aa: CATATGTSPLHF
d_gene: TRBD2; v_gene: TRBV4-1; j_gene: TRBJ2-1; abundance: .; CDR3nt: TGCGCCAGCAGCCAGGCCGGACTAGCGGGGGGGCTGGGCAATGAGCAGTTCTTC; CDR3aa: CASSQAGLAGGLGNEQFF
d_gene: .; v_gene: TRBV4-3; j_gene: TRBJ1-1; abundance: .; CDR3nt: TGCGCCAGCAGCCAAGAACAGGGATTTTACTCTGAAGCTTTCTTT; CDR3aa: CASSQEQGFYSEAFF
d_gene: .; v_gene: TRBV6-5; j_gene: TRBJ1-6; abundance: .; CDR3nt: TGTGCCAGCAGTTACTCCCCCCAGGCCCTTTCACCCCTCCACTTT; CDR3aa: CASSYSPQALSPLHF
d_gene: .; v_gene: TRBV4-3; j_gene: TRBJ2-5; abundance: .; CDR3nt: TGCGCCAGCAGCCAAGATTGGGGCTTCGCGGGACTGACGGGGACCCAGTACTTC; CDR3aa: CASSQDWGFAGLTGTQYF
d_gene: TRBD2; v_gene: TRBV6-4; j_gene: TRBJ2-1; abundance: few; CDR3nt: TGTGCCAGCAGTGAACTAGCGGGACAATACAATGAGCAGTTCTTC; CDR3aa: CASSELAGQYNEQFF
d_gene: .; v_gene: TRBV7-8; j_gene: TRBJ2-3; abundance: .; CDR3nt: TGTGCCAGCAGCTTAGAGGCAGGGCAGAGAGATACGCAGTATTTT; CDR3aa: CASSLEAGQRDTQYF
d_gene: TRBD2; v_gene: TRBV2; j_gene: TRBJ2-7; abundance: .; CDR3nt: TGTGCCACCAGAGAGCGGGAGGGGTCCGAGCAGTACTTC; CDR3aa: CATREREGSEQYF
d_gene: TRBD1; v_gene: TRBV7-2; j_gene: TRBJ1-2; abundance: .; CDR3nt: TGTGCCAGCAGAGGACAGGGGGAAGGCTACACCTTC; CDR3aa: CASRGQGEGYTF
d_gene: TRBD2; v_gene: TRBV10-3; j_gene: TRBJ2-2; abundance: .; CDR3nt: TGTGCCATCAAGCGGGAGAGCACCGGGGAGCTGTTTTTT; CDR3aa: CAIKRESTGELFF
d_gene: TRBD2; v_gene: TRBV18; j_gene: TRBJ2-1; abundance: .; CDR3nt: TGTGCCAGCTACCTGGGACTAGCGGGACTCGGTGAGCAGTTCTTC; CDR3aa: CASYLGLAGLGEQFF